This is a list of T cell receptor beta chains from one sample in a study of patients and donors after allogeneic stem cell transplantation. From the RT-PCR reads, TCRdb called clonotypes with MiXCR, one entry per CDR3 protein. Of approximately 200,000 distinct CDR3 sequences in the sample, around 14% are singletons; the top ten hold more than 9%. Sequenced input: blood, either unsorted or a sorted T cell fraction (not recorded which). Receptor source: a human donor who was either an allogeneic HSCT recipient or a stem cell or donor lymphocyte infusion donor (not recorded which). It is not recorded whose cells these are; they may come from a transplant donor. The CDR3 runs from the conserved cysteine through the conserved F or W. A D gene is named only where the DNA matches it firmly. A row's size may be missing; if present it is once, few, many or a size class.

TRBJ1-1,.,TRBV18,.,TGTGCCAGCTCACCCCGGGGGGGGCGGATTGAAGCTTTCTTT,CASSPRGGRIEAFF
TRBJ2-7,.,TRBV27,many,TGTGCCAGCAGTTTAGGGCAGGTGAGGAACGAGCAGTACTTC,CASSLGQVRNEQYF
TRBJ2-7,.,TRBV5-1,many,TGCGCCAGCAGCTTGGCCATCCCGGGACAATACTCCTACGAGCAGTACTTC,CASSLAIPGQYSYEQYF
TRBJ2-7,.,TRBV20-1,many,TGCAGTGCTAGAGAGCAGGGCGTATACGAGCAGTACTTC,CSAREQGVYEQYF
TRBJ1-4,TRBD1,TRBV15,.,TGTGCCACCAGCAGAGATCCAGGGGGTGAAAAACTGTTTTTT,CATSRDPGGEKLFF
TRBJ2-1,TRBD2,TRBV7-3,few,TGTGCCAGCAGCACGCAAGACGGACTAGCCGCTACCAATGAGCAGTTCTTC,CASSTQDGLAATNEQFF
TRBJ2-7,.,TRBV7-9,few,TGTGCCAGCAGCCAAGAGGGGCCCGCCGAGCAGTACTTC,CASSQEGPAEQYF
TRBJ2-1,.,TRBV2,.,TGTGCCAGCAGTGGGGATGGGAATGAGCAGTTCTTC,CASSGDGNEQFF
TRBJ2-7,.,TRBV6-5,.,TGTGCCAGCAGTTACGGCACAAATCCCTCCTACGAGCAGTACTTC,CASSYGTNPSYEQYF
TRBJ2-5,.,TRBV27,.,TGTGCCAGCAGTTTCAAGGGACCCCAAGAGACCCAGTACTTC,CASSFKGPQETQYF
TRBJ2-7,.,TRBV20-1,.,TGCAGTGCTAAGGGGGAGGGCCAACCAAAAACCGAGCAGTACTTC,CSAKGEGQPKTEQYF
TRBJ2-2,.,TRBV4-3,few,TGCGCCAGCAGCCAAGATAATACCGTGACTACATTGGTGTCGGGCGGGGAGCTGTTTTTT,CASSQDNTVTTLVSGGELFF
TRBJ2-1,TRBD2,TRBV3-1,few,TGTGCCAGCAGCCCCCCCTCTAGCGGGGGGTACAATGAGCAGTTCTTC,CASSPPSSGGYNEQFF
TRBJ2-1,TRBD1,TRBV15,.,TGTGCCACCAGCAGAGTAGGGACAGGGGCCAATGAGCAGTTCTTC,CATSRVGTGANEQFF
TRBJ2-5,.,TRBV7-2,.,TGTGCCAGCAGCCGACAGGGAGGGCGGACCCAGTACTTC,CASSRQGGRTQYF
TRBJ2-7,.,TRBV29-1,.,TGCAGCGTGGCCCCCACGGCGCACGAGCAGTACTTC,CSVAPTAHEQYF
TRBJ2-3,TRBD2,TRBV19,few,TGTGCCAGTAGTATAGCCGACACACTAGCGGGATGGGATACGCAGTATTTT,CASSIADTLAGWDTQYF
TRBJ2-7,TRBD1,TRBV20-1,few,TGCAGTGCTAAGGGACAGGATTCCTACGAGCAGTACTTC,CSAKGQDSYEQYF
TRBJ1-3,.,TRBV6-1,few,TGTGCCAGCAGGGCAACAATGGGAGGAAACACCATATATTTT,CASRATMGGNTIYF
TRBJ1-5,.,TRBV4-1,few,TGCGCCAGCAGCCAAGATCGAGGGGTCCAGCCCCAGCATTTT,CASSQDRGVQPQHF
TRBJ2-3,.,TRBV3-1,.,TGTGCCAGCAGCCTCAAGGGACTCAGCACAGATACGCAGTATTTT,CASSLKGLSTDTQYF
TRBJ2-5,TRBD2,TRBV20-1,.,TGCAGTGCTAGGATATCTAGCGGGCAAGAGACCCAGTACTTC,CSARISSGQETQYF
TRBJ1-1,.,TRBV6-2/TRBV6-3,few,TGTGCCAGCAGAAAACAGGGATCCATGGGGACTGAAGCTTTCTTT,CASRKQGSMGTEAFF
TRBJ2-3,TRBD1,TRBV5-1,few,TGCGCCAGCAGCGGAGGACAGGGGCTCACAGATACGCAGTATTTT,CASSGGQGLTDTQYF
TRBJ1-1,.,TRBV6-2/TRBV6-3,few,TGTGCCAGCGGGGAGGGCGCTGAAGCTTTCTTT,CASGEGAEAFF
TRBJ2-5,TRBD1,TRBV25-1,.,TGTGCCAGCAGTGGGTGGACAGGGTTCGAGACCCAGTACTTC,CASSGWTGFETQYF
TRBJ1-6,.,TRBV7-2,many,TGTGCCAGCAGCTACCTCAGCCCGGGCTCACCCCTCCACTTT,CASSYLSPGSPLHF
TRBJ1-3,.,TRBV2,.,TGTGCCAGCAGTGAATTTTCGGCAGGCCCCTCTGGAAACACCATATATTTT,CASSEFSAGPSGNTIYF
TRBJ2-5,TRBD1,TRBV24-1,.,TGTGCCACCAGCGCGATGACAGGGTACAAAGAGACCCAGTACTTC,CATSAMTGYKETQYF
TRBJ1-3,.,TRBV27,.,TGTGCCAGCAGTCCCCTGACACGGGGAAACACCATATATTTT,CASSPLTRGNTIYF
TRBJ1-1,.,TRBV12-3/TRBV12-4,many,TGTGCCAGCAGTTTAGGGCCCCCGGGGCGCACTGAAGCTTTCTTT,CASSLGPPGRTEAFF
TRBJ2-7,.,TRBV5-6,few,TGTGCCAGCAGCTTGGATCACAACTCCTACGAGCAGTACTTC,CASSLDHNSYEQYF
TRBJ2-2,.,TRBV6-2/TRBV6-3,.,TGTGCCAGCAGTTACGGTGGCAGGAAGAACACCGGGGAGCTGTTTTTT,CASSYGGRKNTGELFF
TRBJ2-3,.,TRBV29-1,few,TGCAGCGTTGAAGGGGGGCTGGCGGGGGAGTTCACAGATACGCAGTATTTT,CSVEGGLAGEFTDTQYF
TRBJ1-1,.,TRBV3-1,few,TGTGCCAGCAGCCAAGTCTTTTGGGGGCGAACTGAAGCTTTCTTT,CASSQVFWGRTEAFF
TRBJ2-6,TRBD1,TRBV12-3/TRBV12-4,few,TGTGCCAGCAGACCTAATCATGGGACAGCCTCCTCTGGGGCCAACGTCCTGACTTTC,CASRPNHGTASSGANVLTF
TRBJ2-3,.,TRBV5-4,.,TGTGCCAGCAGCCCAACACAGCGGGACAGAGTACGCACAGATACGCAGTATTTT,CASSPTQRDRVRTDTQYF
TRBJ2-5,TRBD2,TRBV20-1,many,TGCAGTGCTCCCCCCGCGACTAGCGGGGAGACCCAGTACTTC,CSAPPATSGETQYF